This T cell receptor beta chain came from a study of shared clonotypes between healthy human individuals. Terminally differentiated effector memory CD45RA+ cells were excluded by CCR7 positive selection of CD45RO-negative cells. Each donor was a Caucasian adult residing in Nashville, Tennessee. The study's findings and limits: Researchers found naive subsets generally carried larger estimated richness than memory subsets.

Profiling relied on immunoSEQ multiplex PCR, and the TCRdb table lists in-frame clones only, not all of them. The sample includes millions of clones, 85% to 95% of them seen just once. Remarks on this clone: Its antigen is undetermined.

The germline V gene encodes CDR1 MGHRA and CDR2 YSYEKL. There are 15 residues in the CDR3. Trimming took off 1 base at V and 3 bases at J, with 13 bases between the two ends. This TCR was sampled from a man younger than 35 in good health. Source material: naive CD8+ T cells sorted from blood. The chain uses TRBV4-1 and TRBJ2-7; a weak D match, TRBD1 (6 bases). The CDR3 reads CASSQVGAGDYEQYF. The DNA of the CDR3 is TGCGCCAGCAGCCAAGTTGGGGCAGGGGACTACGAGCAGTACTTC.